The rows below give T cell receptor beta chains drawn from one sample of a study of T cells after yellow fever vaccination. TCRdb reprocessed the 5' RACE reads via MiXCR and lists one record per CDR3 protein. The sample lists about 150,000 distinct CDR3 sequences; 6.6% were seen once. The sample in question was CD4+ T cells sorted from PBMCs, obtained 10 days after the yellow fever booster vaccination. The receptors were sampled from a man younger than 40 who received the YFV17D yellow fever vaccine. Each CDR3 is given with its conserved first and last residue. D genes are given only for firm matches. The listing skips clone size in some rows; elsewhere it reads once, few, many or a size class.

CDR3 DNA	CDR3 protein	clone size	D gene	CDR3 length	V gene	J gene
TGTGCCAGCAGTTTCTCGGATGGCTACACCTTC	CASSFSDGYTF	NA	NA	11	TRBV12-3/TRBV12-4	TRBJ1-2
TGTGCCAGCAGTTTAGCCGGGGTTTACACCATATATTTT	CASSLAGVYTIYF	many	NA	13	TRBV28	TRBJ1-3
TGCAGTCAATCTAGCGGTACTAGCACAGATACGCAGTATTTT	CSQSSGTSTDTQYF	many	TRBD2	14	TRBV20-1	TRBJ2-3
TGCGCCAGCCGGACCGTAGCGGGAGGATCCTACAATGAGCAGTTCTTC	CASRTVAGGSYNEQFF	many	TRBD2	16	TRBV5-1	TRBJ2-1
TGCGCCAGCAGCCTACAGGGGGTCACCACCAATGAGCAGTTCTTC	CASSLQGVTTNEQFF	many	TRBD1	15	TRBV4-3	TRBJ2-1
TGCAGTGCTAGAGATGGGCCTAGCACAGATACGCAGTATTTT	CSARDGPSTDTQYF	many	NA	14	TRBV20-1	TRBJ2-3
TGCAGTGCTAGTAGGGACAAGTCCTACGAGCAGTACTTC	CSASRDKSYEQYF	many	NA	13	TRBV20-1	TRBJ2-7
TGTGCCAGCAGCATCCGGGACAGCACAGATACGCAGTATTTT	CASSIRDSTDTQYF	many	NA	14	TRBV7-8	TRBJ2-3
TGTGCCAGCAGCGATACAGGGCCTGGAGAGACCCAGTACTTC	CASSDTGPGETQYF	many	NA	14	TRBV7-2	TRBJ2-5
TGCGCCAGCAGCTTGTTCGGACAGGTTACGGAGACCCAGTACTTC	CASSLFGQVTETQYF	many	TRBD1	15	TRBV5-1	TRBJ2-5
TGTGCCAGCAGCCCACAAGGGGTTGGCGAAAAACTGTTTTTT	CASSPQGVGEKLFF	many	NA	14	TRBV7-9	TRBJ1-4
TGTGCCAGCAGTCCCAGAGCTGGAAACACCATATATTTT	CASSPRAGNTIYF	many	NA	13	TRBV12-3/TRBV12-4	TRBJ1-3
TGCAGTGCAAATGACGGGAACACTGAAGCTTTCTTT	CSANDGNTEAFF	many	NA	12	TRBV20-1	TRBJ1-1
TGTGCCAGCAGCTTCGCAGGGTTGTTTGAGACCCAGTACTTC	CASSFAGLFETQYF	many	NA	14	TRBV14	TRBJ2-5
TGTGCCAGCGCTTCCAGCGGGAGCTCCTACGAGCAGTACTTC	CASASSGSSYEQYF	NA	TRBD2	14	TRBV28	TRBJ2-7
TGCAGTGCCCGGACTAGCGGGCTTTACAATGAGCAGTTCTTC	CSARTSGLYNEQFF	many	TRBD2	14	TRBV20-1	TRBJ2-1